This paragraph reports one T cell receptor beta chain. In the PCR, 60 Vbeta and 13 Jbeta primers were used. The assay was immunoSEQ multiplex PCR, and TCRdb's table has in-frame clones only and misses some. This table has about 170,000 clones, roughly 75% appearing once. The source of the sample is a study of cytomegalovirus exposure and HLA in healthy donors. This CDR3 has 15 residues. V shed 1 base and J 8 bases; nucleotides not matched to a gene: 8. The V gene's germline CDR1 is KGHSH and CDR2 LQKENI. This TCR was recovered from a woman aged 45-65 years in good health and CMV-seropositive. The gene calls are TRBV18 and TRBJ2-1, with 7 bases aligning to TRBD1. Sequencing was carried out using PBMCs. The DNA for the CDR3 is TGTGCCAGCTCACCACGAATAGGACAGGTGCATGAGCAGTTCTTC. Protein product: CASSPRIGQVHEQFF.